Listed here is a single T cell receptor (beta chain). The record originates from a study of blood T cells in healthy people across ages. Across the whole study: Capture via template switching afforded approximately one barcoded beta molecule per two T cells.

Combining a sample-barcoded 5' primer with a J-beta primer mix, a second PCR ran for roughly 7 to 12 cycles. TCRdb analysed the 5' RACE reads with MiXCR anew, one entry per CDR3 protein. The profile shows about 1.8 million distinct CDR3 sequences, about 50% of them singletons. Donation came from healthy Caucasian individuals in Russia who were aged roughly 6 to 100. There were at least 6 micrograms of total RNA extracted from every sample. Germline-derived CDR1 and CDR2 are KGHDR and SFDVKD. V was shortened by 1 base and J by 2 bases, with 7 bases between the two germline ends. The length of the CDR3 is 14 residues.

The chain couples TRBV24-1 to TRBJ2-5; D gene ambiguous. Sequenced input: blood. The receptor was derived from a woman between 40 and 50 years old in good health. The chain's CDR3 is CATSDFGSQETQYF. The CDR3 DNA follows: TGTGCCACCAGTGATTTCGGCAGTCAAGAGACCCAGTACTTC.